The T cell receptor (beta chain) under discussion was sequenced for a study of blood T cell repertoires in COVID-19. For the study at large: PBMCs, B-cell-depleted T cells, or T cells provided the cDNA or gDNA that made up the material.

The CDR3 extends over 15 amino acids. Germline V lookup: CDR1 SSHAT, CDR2 FNYEAQ (reference sequence). After removal of 2 bases from V and 2 bases from J, the junction contained 5 bases not matched to a gene. Individuals drawn from around 24 US areas were roughly 18 to 89 years old. Self-reported history from a screening survey and questionnaire set each donor's cohort. Measured with immunoSEQ multiplex PCR; TCRdb has only the in-frame clones, and not every one. The profile shows a few hundred thousand clones, roughly nine tenths of them singletons. The sequencing sample was made of PBMCs or T cells enriched from blood (not recorded which). V gene TRBV7-7 combines with J gene TRBJ2-5; 7 bases fit TRBD1. The sequence was collected from a human donor in a cohort exposed to, infected with or recovered from COVID-19 (not recorded which). The donor label of this sample is uncertain. The DNA for the CDR3 is TGTGCCAGCAGCTTATCTGGGACAGCACAAGAGACCCAGTACTTC. This translates into CASSLSGTAQETQYF.